The clone carrying this T cell receptor (beta chain) was detected a few times. Antigen specificity is unknown. The CDR3 runs 14 residues. Trimming shortened V by 3 bases and J by 9 bases, and 17 bases separated the two germline ends. Germline CDR1 and CDR2: WNHNN and SYGVQD (reference sequence). This specimen comes from a study of T cell responses to AZD1222 COVID-19 vaccine. Clones were sequenced by immunoSEQ multiplex PCR, and TCRdb holds only the in-frame ones, with some missing. The repertoire consists of 90,000 to 150,000 clones, with 86% occurring once and the leading ten covering 2.5% to 3.5%. Findings and caveats of the study: Researchers took repertoire samples only after the peak T cell response had come. A rise in Spike-specific TCR breadth and depth followed two AZD1222 doses. Reportedly, nearly half the spike-specific TCRs target unmutated variant regions.

The V call is TRBV10-1, the J call TRBJ1-1, with D uncertain. This sequence was found in an adult who received the AZD1222 COVID-19 vaccine. Sample: peripheral blood, taken 28 days after the second AZD1222 dose. The CDR3 sequence: CASSEGLKSSKAFF. For the CDR3, the DNA is TGCGCCAGCAGTGAAGGTCTGAAGTCGTCGAAAGCTTTCTTT.